The 4 T cell receptor beta chains in this list originate from one sample, sequenced in a study of human T cells and chemical hapten exposure. The time point denotes: patch test 2, 6 weeks after DPC sensitization. Stated treatment: therapeutic diphenylcyclopropenone sensitization with weekly scalp DPC. TCRdb called the RACE reads again in MiXCR, with one record for every CDR3 protein. Here the sample spans about 140,000 distinct CDR3 sequences, roughly 10% being singletons. Sequenced material: whole blood, taken in connection with sensitization to the hapten diphenylcyclopropenone (DPC). The receptors derive from a woman between 45 and 60 years old with alopecia areata. Some clones in this sample may be carry-over from other donors' samples.

The chain recombines TRBV19 with TRBJ2-6, with 8 positions matching TRBD1. This CDR3 spans 18 amino acids. V lost 4 bases, J lost 0 bases, and 8 bases stayed unmatched. The germline V gene has CDR1 LNHDA and CDR2 SQIVND (reference sequence). CDR3 nucleotides: TGTGCCAGTAGTAACCCCGGGACAGGACGCTCTGGGGCCAACGTCCTGACTTTC. Translating it yields CASSNPGTGRSGANVLTF.

The table lists this clonotype with many counts. V and J are TRBV4-1 and TRBJ1-5, with TRBD1 as a possible D gene (6 bases). This CDR3 is 16 amino acids long. The V end lost 0 bases, the J end lost 2 bases, and 11 bases lay between the germline ends. CDR1 and CDR2 from the germline V gene are MGHRA and YSYEKL. This chain's CDR3 is CASSQDWGARNQPQHF. The CDR3 DNA reads TGCGCCAGCAGCCAAGATTGGGGGGCTCGCAATCAGCCCCAGCATTTT.

This clonotype has more than one count but fewer than ten. J is TRBJ2-3 and V is TRBV5-1; 10 positions agree with TRBD2. The V and J ends lost 0 bases and 6 bases, in that order; junction bases with no gene match: 10. The CDR3 extends over 17 amino acids. CDR1 SGHRS and CDR2 YFSETQ come from the germline V gene. CDR3 nucleotide sequence: TGCGCCAGCAGCTTGGCGCCCCTAGCGGGAGTATTGGATACGCAGTATTTT. This codes for CASSLAPLAGVLDTQYF.

The chain uses TRBV20-1 and TRBJ2-7, with 7 bases matching TRBD2. The CDR3 is 14 amino acids. The germline CDR1 and CDR2 sequences are DFQATT and SNEGSKA (reference sequence). Losses at the gene ends were 5 bases for V and 2 bases for J; bases not matched to a gene: 9. The CDR3 nucleotides read TGCAGTGCTGGCTCAAACCGGGGGGCCTACGAGCAGTACTTC. As protein: CSAGSNRGAYEQYF.